Below, 9 T cell receptor beta chains from the same sample are listed, as sequenced in a study of T-cell memory formation after mild COVID-19. TCRdb passed the 5' RACE reads through MiXCR, listing each CDR3 protein once. Counted here are more than 200,000 distinct CDR3 sequences, approximately 16% occurring once; the ten biggest clones make up 3.5% to 4%. Material for sequencing was PBMCs or a T cell subset sorted from them (not recorded which). The receptors here all came from a man aged 18 to 30 who had mild COVID-19 (a few samples of this study predate the infection). Cell type and time point are not known.

The V call is TRBV6-1, the J call TRBJ1-1; no reliable D call. Germline CDR1 reads MNHNS; CDR2 reads SASEGT. The CDR3 covers 12 residues. V was trimmed by 6 bases and J by 8 bases, leaving 13 bases between them. The CDR3 sequence is CASSQYTREAFF. CDR3 nucleotides: TGTGCCAGCAGCCAGTATACACGAGAAGCTTTCTTT.

The chain couples TRBV5-1 to TRBJ2-2; perhaps TRBD1 as D (6 bases). Germline CDR1 SGHRS, CDR2 YFSETQ. Trimming removed 2 bases at V and 3 bases at J, with 17 bases between. The CDR3 contains 17 residues. The CDR3 DNA follows: TGCGCCAGCAGCTTCTCCGGGACACTTCTTTACACCGGGGAGCTGTTTTTT. It yields the protein CASSFSGTLLYTGELFF.

This clonotype showed up many times. This chain uses TRBV7-9 with TRBJ1-1, with no clear D. CDR3 length: 13 residues. The V gene lost 8 bases and the J gene lost 6 bases, with 16 bases spanning the gap. Germline-derived CDR1 and CDR2 are SEHNR and FQNEAQ (reference sequence). The CDR3 DNA reads TGTGCCAGCCTGCTAGGGCAGGCGGCTGAAGCTTTCTTT. Residues: CASLLGQAAEAFF. Variable domain in full (rest from reference TRBV7-9 and TRBJ1-1): DTGVSQNPRHKITKRGQNVTFRCDPISEHNRLYWYRQTLGQGPEFLTYFQNEAQLEKSRLLSDRFSAERPKGSFSTLEIQRTEQGDSAMYLCASLLGQAAEAFFGQGTRLTVV.

At least ten counts were recorded for this clonotype. The CDR3 reads CSARRDRGGQPQHF. For the CDR3, the DNA is TGCAGTGCTAGAAGGGACAGGGGCGGCCAGCCCCAGCATTTT. The chain is built from TRBV20-1 and TRBJ1-5, with 10 positions matching TRBD1. V was clipped by 2 bases and J by 7 bases; unmatched bases: 5. Germline CDR1 and CDR2: DFQATT and SNEGSKA (reference sequence). This CDR3 has 14 residues.

This clonotype was observed a handful of times. The J gene is TRBJ2-1, the V gene TRBV7-2; weak D call: TRBD1 (5 bases). This CDR3 has 16 residues. Germline CDR1 SGHTA, CDR2 FQGNSA. Trimming stripped 1 base from V and 6 bases from J, with 16 bases between. CDR3 residues: CASSLVGRVTLNEQFF. The CDR3, as DNA: TGTGCCAGCAGCTTAGTGGGCAGGGTAACGCTCAATGAGCAGTTCTTC.

This clonotype turned up a few times. The DNA of the CDR3 is TGCGCCAGCGGATTAGGAACTGAGGGAGATACGCAGTATTTT. It is translated as CASGLGTEGDTQYF. V usage is TRBV5-1 and J usage is TRBJ2-3; D is possibly TRBD2 (5 bases). Trimming left V 7 bases short and J 5 bases short, with 17 bases between. Germline V gene data show CDR1 as SGHRS and CDR2 as YFSETQ. The CDR3 is made up of 14 amino acids.

CDR3 loop: CSARGGQGREKLFF. CDR3 nucleotide sequence: TGCAGTGCTAGAGGGGGACAGGGGCGGGAAAAACTGTTTTTT. The V and J genes are TRBV20-1 and TRBJ1-4, with 10 bases aligning to TRBD1. This CDR3 is 14 amino acids long. Trimming took 1 base from V and 8 from J; bases not matched to a gene: 4. Germline assignment: CDR1 DFQATT and CDR2 SNEGSKA (reference sequence).

This clonotype was counted only a few times. Here the CDR3 DNA reads TGCGCCAGCAGCCAAGAAGGGATTTTGGGGGGCGGCACAGATACGCAGTATTTT. It specifies CASSQEGILGGGTDTQYF. The V call is TRBV4-1, the J call TRBJ2-3; D is possibly TRBD1 or TRBD2 (6 bases each). CDR1 is MGHRA, CDR2 YSYEKL, per germline. The CDR3 is made up of 18 amino acids. Trimming removed 0 bases from V and 1 base from J, with 17 bases in between.

Written as DNA, the CDR3 is TGTGCCAGCGACCTGGGGGAGACCCAGTACTTC. Residues: CASDLGETQYF. The genes are TRBV2 and TRBJ2-5, with D uncertain. Germline CDR1 reads SNHLY; CDR2 reads FYNNEI. The CDR3 loop spans 11 amino acids. V was trimmed by 8 bases and J by 5 bases, leaving 9 bases between them.